This T cell receptor beta chain was documented in a study of blood T cell repertoires in COVID-19 (dated by TCRdb to the early 2020s). Background for the entire study: Samples covering the acute and convalescent phases of COVID-19 were provided by collaborators in the United States, Italy and Spain. The material from the prospective study consisted of cDNA or gDNA derived from T cells, B-cell-depleted T cells, or PBMCs. Deeply sampled blood TCRbeta repertoires from subjects exposed to, actively infected with, or recovered from COVID-19 were included in the dataset. The repertoires were released in a freely available public database intended as a resource for research on the immune response to SARS-CoV-2. The samples were drawn from two sources: the first 160 participants of the ongoing ImmuneRACE study, and 1,200 or so subjects contributed by 6 global collaborators. Nearly every sample came with metadata listing a de-identified subject ID, COVID-19 status, age in years and sex. Where available, HLA class I and class II types were taken from metadata supplied by the sample provider and were not determined by assay-based typing.

At the junction V is shortened by 2 bases and J by 4 bases; bases outside the gene matches: 4. The CDR3, from cysteine to phenylalanine, totals 15 residues. Only CDR3 DNA remains: 45 bases, in frame from the first base. The germline V gene provides CDR1 ENHRY and CDR2 SYGVKD. Each collaborating institution followed its own protocols to collect whole blood in K2EDTA tubes. For TCRbeta analysis, collaborators shipped samples as frozen whole blood, isolated PBMCs, or DNA extracted from either of those sample types. Here is what the overall study found, with its caveats: The quantity of clinical and demographic metadata differed by source and by participant and was supplied without curation.

The immunoSEQ Assay, a bias-controlled multiplex PCR, was used to amplify TCRbeta CDR3 regions from genomic DNA. The study's processing was this. Within the assay, amplification of reference gene primers was used to estimate how many nucleated cells each sample contained. To quantify the absolute abundance of each unique TCRbeta CDR3 rearrangement, sequence reads were collapsed and filtered. Productive Simpson clonality was computed per sample as the square root of Simpson's diversity index over productive rearrangements. What TCRdb holds here is the immuneACCESS table cut down to in-frame rearrangements. Part of the clones is not present; checked against another copy, under half of the missing clones reflect an unresolved V gene, and the others are unexplained. That table furnishes V, J and clone size, whereas the DNA furnished D and trimming. The sample has just over 200,000 clones on record, 86% of them singletons. The ten largest clones represent 5.9% of the sample.

Of note for this clone: Its antigen target is currently unknown. Base qualities are not recorded, but no much larger clone differs from it by a single base.

This receptor was taken from a man older than 75 with acute or convalescent COVID-19. Source material: peripheral blood. The V gene is TRBV10-3 and the J gene is TRBJ2-1; 8 middle bases align to TRBD1. CDR3 reads: CAISETGGPYNEQFF. The nucleotide sequence reads TGTGCCATCAGTGAGACAGGGGGTCCTTACAATGAGCAGTTCTTC.